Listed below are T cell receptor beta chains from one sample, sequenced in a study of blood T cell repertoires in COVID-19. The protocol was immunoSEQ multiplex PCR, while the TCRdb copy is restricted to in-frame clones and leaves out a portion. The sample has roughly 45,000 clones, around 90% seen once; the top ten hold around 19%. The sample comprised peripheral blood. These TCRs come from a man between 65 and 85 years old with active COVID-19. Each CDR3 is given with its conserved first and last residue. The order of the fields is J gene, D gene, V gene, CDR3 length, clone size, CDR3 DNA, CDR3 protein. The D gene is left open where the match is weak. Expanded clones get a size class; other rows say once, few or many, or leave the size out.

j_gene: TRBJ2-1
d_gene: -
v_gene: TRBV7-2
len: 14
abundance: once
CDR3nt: TGTGCCAGCAGCTTTGGTAACAGGGTCCATGAGCAGTTCTTC
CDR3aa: CASSFGNRVHEQFF

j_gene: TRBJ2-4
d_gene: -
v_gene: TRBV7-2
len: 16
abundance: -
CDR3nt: TGTGCCAGCAGCTTAGAACCCGCCCAGGCCAAAAACATTCAGTACTTC
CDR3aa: CASSLEPAQAKNIQYF

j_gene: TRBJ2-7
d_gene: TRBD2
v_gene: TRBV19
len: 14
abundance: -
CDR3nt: TGTGCCAGTAGTCCTAGCGGGACCTCCTACGAGCAGTACTTC
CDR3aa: CASSPSGTSYEQYF

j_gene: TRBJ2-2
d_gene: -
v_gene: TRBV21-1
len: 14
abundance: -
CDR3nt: TGTGCCAGAACTAGCGGTACGAACACCGGGGAGCTGTTTTTT
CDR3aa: CARTSGTNTGELFF

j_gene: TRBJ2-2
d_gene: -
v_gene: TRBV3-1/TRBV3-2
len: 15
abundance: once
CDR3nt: TGTGCCAGCAGCCAATCTAGCGCGAACACCGGGGAGCTGTTTTTT
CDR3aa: CASSQSSANTGELFF

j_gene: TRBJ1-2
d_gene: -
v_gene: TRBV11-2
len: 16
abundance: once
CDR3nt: TGTGCCAGCAGCCCCATCAGAGGGCGGGGGGCCCAGGGCTACACCTTC
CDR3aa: CASSPIRGRGAQGYTF

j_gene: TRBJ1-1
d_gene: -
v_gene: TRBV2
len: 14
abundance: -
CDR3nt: TGTGCCAGCCGGGAGGGAGGAACGAACACTGAAGCTTTCTTT
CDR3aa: CASREGGTNTEAFF

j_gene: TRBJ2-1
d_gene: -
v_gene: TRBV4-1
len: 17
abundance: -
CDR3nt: TGCGCCAGCAGCCAAGATTGGGGACCACGGGAGAAGGATGAGCAGTTCTTC
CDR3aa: CASSQDWGPREKDEQFF

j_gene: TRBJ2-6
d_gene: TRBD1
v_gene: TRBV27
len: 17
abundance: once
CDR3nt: TGTGCCAGCAGTCACGGGACAGGGGGACCTGGGGCCAACGTCCTGACTTTC
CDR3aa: CASSHGTGGPGANVLTF

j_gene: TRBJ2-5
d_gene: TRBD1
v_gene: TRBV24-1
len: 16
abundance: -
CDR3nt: TGTGCCACCAGTGACCCTCAGGGGGCCTGGCAAGAGACCCAGTACTTC
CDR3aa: CATSDPQGAWQETQYF

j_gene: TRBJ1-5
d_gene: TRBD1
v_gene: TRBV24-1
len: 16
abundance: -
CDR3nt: TGTGCCACCAGTGATTCAGGACAGGGCGTCAATCAGCCCCAGCATTTT
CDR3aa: CATSDSGQGVNQPQHF

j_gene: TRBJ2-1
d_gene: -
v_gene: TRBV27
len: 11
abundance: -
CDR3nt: TGTGCCAGCAGGAGGTACAATGAGCAGTTCTTC
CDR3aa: CASRRYNEQFF

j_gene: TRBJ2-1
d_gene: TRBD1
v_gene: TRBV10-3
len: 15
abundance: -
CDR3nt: TGTGCCATCAGTGAGACAGGGGGTGGGTACAATGAGCAGTTCTTC
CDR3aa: CAISETGGGYNEQFF

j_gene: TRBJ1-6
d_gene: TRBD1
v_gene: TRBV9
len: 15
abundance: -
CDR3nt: TGTGCCAGCAGCGTTAGACCGGGACAGGGCGCACCCCTCCACTTT
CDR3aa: CASSVRPGQGAPLHF